This is a list of T cell receptor beta chains from one sample in a study of T cells in localized non-small cell lung cancer. TCRdb's copy holds only in-frame clones and misses some; the assay was immunoSEQ multiplex PCR. The table lists fewer than 35,000 clones, over 75% of them singletons. The sample in question was peripheral blood, obtained before any cancer treatment. All receptors derive from a male donor aged 60 or older with stage III lung adenocarcinoma. Both conserved end residues are part of each CDR3. The D gene is left open where the match is weak. The size of a clone is reported for some rows only, either as once, few or many, or as a class for expanded clones.

clone_size,j_call,d_call,v_call,cdr3_nt,cdr3_aa
.,TRBJ1-4,TRBD1,TRBV5-1,TGCGCCAGCAGCCGGACAGGGGGAAGAGAAAAACTGTTTTTT,CASSRTGGREKLFF
.,TRBJ1-4,.,TRBV28,TGTGCCAGCAGTTTGAGTGAAAAACTGTTTTTT,CASSLSEKLFF
.,TRBJ2-1,.,TRBV7-3,TGTGCCAGCAGCCCCCTCCCAGGGTTGGCCAATGAGCAGTTCTTC,CASSPLPGLANEQFF
.,TRBJ2-7,.,TRBV19,TGTGCCAGTAAATCCGCACAAGGTTCCTACGAGCAGTACTTC,CASKSAQGSYEQYF
.,TRBJ2-6,.,TRBV7-9,TGTGCCAGCAGACCTAACTTAGTACACCCCGGGGCCAACGTCCTGACTTTC,CASRPNLVHPGANVLTF
.,TRBJ1-6,TRBD1,TRBV6-6,TGTGCCAGCAGTTACGGACAGGGAAATTCACCCCTCCACTTT,CASSYGQGNSPLHF
.,TRBJ2-1,.,TRBV28,TGTGCCAGCAGTTTATCAGGGAACAATGAGCAGTTCTTC,CASSLSGNNEQFF
.,TRBJ1-1,TRBD1,TRBV6-4,TGTGCCAGCAGCCGGACAGGGGAGGTTGAAGCTTTCTTT,CASSRTGEVEAFF
.,TRBJ2-1,TRBD2,TRBV16,TGTGCCAGCAGCCTCTCGCGAGGGACTAGCGTCAATGAGCAGTTCTTC,CASSLSRGTSVNEQFF
once,TRBJ1-1,TRBD1,TRBV19,TGTGCCAGTAGTAGGAAGCTCGGGACAGGGGGCTTTGACGGGGCTTTCTTT,CASSRKLGTGGFDGAFF
.,TRBJ2-5,TRBD2,TRBV7-3,TGTGCCAGCAGCTTATGGGAGGGAGGGTCCCAGTACTTC,CASSLWEGGSQYF
.,TRBJ2-1,TRBD2,TRBV9,TGTGCCAGCAGCGTAGGTAGGCGAGCGGGAGGCTACAATGAGCAGTTCTTC,CASSVGRRAGGYNEQFF
.,TRBJ2-7,TRBD1,TRBV5-1,TGCGCCAGCAGCTTGTCGACAGGGGGCTACGAGCAGTACTTC,CASSLSTGGYEQYF
.,TRBJ2-3,.,TRBV5-1,TGCGCCAGCAGCTCCGGGATACTCACAGATACGCAGTATTTT,CASSSGILTDTQYF
.,TRBJ1-6,.,TRBV2,TGTGCCAGCAGTCAAGCGTCGGGACTCCTAAGTTCACCCCTCCACTTT,CASSQASGLLSSPLHF
.,TRBJ1-1,.,TRBV6-1,TGTGCCAGCAGTGAACGGGACAACACTGAAGCTTTCTTT,CASSERDNTEAFF
.,TRBJ2-2,TRBD2,TRBV2,TGTGCCAGCAAGGGACTAGCAGGAGGGGGGACCGGGGAGCTGTTTTTT,CASKGLAGGGTGELFF
.,TRBJ1-1,.,TRBV19,TGTGCCAGTAGTATAGGTCTAGGCAGGGGAGTTGAAGCTTTCTTT,CASSIGLGRGVEAFF
.,TRBJ2-1,.,TRBV27,TGTGCCAGCAGTTTAGGAGGGCGCTCCTACAATGAGCAGTTCTTC,CASSLGGRSYNEQFF
.,TRBJ1-6,.,TRBV19,TGTGCCAGTAGTATAGCAGGAGGGAGGACACCCCTCCACTTT,CASSIAGGRTPLHF
.,TRBJ1-4,.,TRBV28,TGTGCCTCGGGAAGAATTAATGAAAAACTGTTTTTT,CASGRINEKLFF
.,TRBJ2-3,.,TRBV9,TGTGCCAGCAGCGTTCCCACTGGGACTGCCGAGAGCACAGATACGCAGTATTTT,CASSVPTGTAESTDTQYF
.,TRBJ2-7,.,TRBV5-4,TGTGCCAGCAGCGGAGGGGGACTGCTCGCCTACGAGCAGTACTTC,CASSGGGLLAYEQYF
.,TRBJ1-1,TRBD1,TRBV6-1,TGTGCCAGCAGTACGAAGGACAGGGGGGACACTGAAGCTTTCTTT,CASSTKDRGDTEAFF
.,TRBJ1-2,.,TRBV6-5,TGTGCCAGCAGTTACAGCCCAGGGACGGGCGGTGGCTACACCTTC,CASSYSPGTGGGYTF
.,TRBJ1-5,.,TRBV6-1,TGTGCCTGTTCACCTAGCAATCAGCCCCAGCATTTT,CACSPSNQPQHF
once,TRBJ1-5,.,TRBV7-8,TGTGCCAGCAGCCCTAAGACAGTAAATCAGCCCCAGCATTTT,CASSPKTVNQPQHF
.,TRBJ1-6,.,TRBV9,TGTGCCAGCAGCGTAGACGAAGACAGTAAAAATTCACCCCTCCACTTT,CASSVDEDSKNSPLHF
once,TRBJ1-6,TRBD1,TRBV30,TGTGCCTGGAGTGTGGGAGACAGGGGTGCACCCCTCCACTTT,CAWSVGDRGAPLHF
.,TRBJ1-1,.,TRBV5-1,TGCGCCAGCACCAAGAGACAGGACACTGAAGCTTTCTTT,CASTKRQDTEAFF
.,TRBJ2-3,.,TRBV11-2,TGTGCCAGCAGCTTATGGGGGGCAGATACGCAGTATTTT,CASSLWGADTQYF
.,TRBJ1-5,.,TRBV28,TGTGCCAGCAGACCCAATAACCGGCCCCAGCATTTT,CASRPNNRPQHF
once,TRBJ2-3,.,TRBV4-1,TGCGCCAGCAGCCTACAACAAGACACGCAGTATTTT,CASSLQQDTQYF
.,TRBJ2-3,.,TRBV9,TGTGCCAGCAGCGTAGGTAGCGGTATGACGATAGATACGCAGTATTTT,CASSVGSGMTIDTQYF
.,TRBJ1-2,.,TRBV7-9,TGTGCCAGCAGCTTAGGCACCGTCAGTGGACTCCTACATGGCTACACCTTC,CASSLGTVSGLLHGYTF
.,TRBJ1-5,TRBD1,TRBV2,TGTGCCAGCACCTTTTGGGGACAGGGACTTCAGCCCCAGCATTTT,CASTFWGQGLQPQHF
.,TRBJ1-1,.,TRBV28,TGTGCCAGCAGTTTATTGACGGGGGCTAATAGGAGGTCGGGAGCTTTCTTT,CASSLLTGANRRSGAFF
.,TRBJ2-3,.,TRBV27,TGTGCCAGCCTGATAGCGGGCACAGATACGCAGTATTTT,CASLIAGTDTQYF
.,TRBJ1-6,.,TRBV4-2,TGTGCCAGCAGCCAAGAGCTATTAAGCTCCTATAATTCACCCCTCCACTTT,CASSQELLSSYNSPLHF
.,TRBJ1-2,.,TRBV5-1,TGCGCCAGCAGCTTCGACAGTGATAGGAATGGCTACACCTTC,CASSFDSDRNGYTF
.,TRBJ2-5,TRBD2,TRBV7-9,TGTGCCAGCAGCCTCGGGACTAGCTTTGAGGAGACCCAGTACTTC,CASSLGTSFEETQYF
.,TRBJ2-3,.,TRBV13,TGTGCCAGCAGCTTAGTCCGGGGTCAAGATACGCAGTATTTT,CASSLVRGQDTQYF
few,TRBJ2-1,.,TRBV2,TGTGCCAGCGGGACCAGCCGAGACAATGAGCAGTTCTTC,CASGTSRDNEQFF
.,TRBJ1-1,.,TRBV18,TGTGCCAGCTCACAGGACAGTGCTGAAGCTTTCTTT,CASSQDSAEAFF
.,TRBJ1-2,TRBD1,TRBV2,TGTGCCAGCACCCGGACAGGGGGCAGGGTTGACTATGGCTACACCTTC,CASTRTGGRVDYGYTF
few,TRBJ2-7,.,TRBV6-1,TGTGCCAGCAGTTTGGGCCAGGGGCGCTCCTACGAGCAGTACTTC,CASSLGQGRSYEQYF
.,TRBJ1-4,.,TRBV5-1,TGCGCCAGCAGCTTGAGGGGAGGCAGTGAAAAACTGTTTTTT,CASSLRGGSEKLFF
.,TRBJ2-1,TRBD2,TRBV11-3,TGTGCCAGCAGCCCAAGCGGGGGGCAAAATGAGCAGTTCTTC,CASSPSGGQNEQFF
.,TRBJ2-5,TRBD2,TRBV7-9,TGTGCCAGCAGCCTCCCTAGCGGGAGGGCCGGAGAGACCCAGTACTTC,CASSLPSGRAGETQYF
few,TRBJ1-1,.,TRBV14,TGTGCCAGCAGCCAGTGGGGGGAAGCTTTCTTT,CASSQWGEAFF
.,TRBJ1-3,.,TRBV19,TGTGCCAGTTTTGGGATTAGGAGAACCTCTGGAAACACCATATATTTT,CASFGIRRTSGNTIYF
.,TRBJ1-2,.,TRBV27,TGTGCCAGCAGTTTATCGATCGTTGCTAACTATGGCTACACCTTC,CASSLSIVANYGYTF
.,TRBJ1-5,.,TRBV5-5,TGTGCCAGCAGCCTGGCGCTGCATAGCAATCAGCCCCAGCATTTT,CASSLALHSNQPQHF
.,TRBJ1-5,.,TRBV5-1,TGCGCCAGCAGCTTGGTATCGGGGGGCGGTCAGCCCCAGCATTTT,CASSLVSGGGQPQHF
few,TRBJ2-1,.,TRBV7-9,TGTGCCAGCAGCGATAGTCTTAGCTCCTACAATGAGCAGTTCTTC,CASSDSLSSYNEQFF